Listed here are 5 T cell receptor beta chains from one sample, sequenced in a study of blood T cell repertoires in COVID-19. Here immunoSEQ multiplex PCR was the method, and the copy in TCRdb shows in-frame clones only, minus some. The table lists about 480,000 clones, around 88% of them singletons. Sequenced: peripheral blood. These TCRs come from a woman aged 25 to 39 with acute or convalescent COVID-19.

The table lists this clone with a few counts. The V call is TRBV9, the J call TRBJ2-1, with TRBD1 as a possible D gene (6 bases). The CDR3 totals 15 residues. The V end lost 4 bases, the J end lost 4 bases, and 15 bases lay between the germline ends. CDR1 and CDR2 (germline): SGDLS, YYNGEE. CDR3 nucleotide sequence: TGTGCCAGCAGCCCCAGACAGGCTTTGTACAATGAGCAGTTCTTC. It specifies CASSPRQALYNEQFF. The whole variable domain, remainder taken from reference TRBV9 and TRBJ2-1, is DSGVTQTPKHLITATGQRVTLRCSPRSGDLSVYWYQQSLDQGLQFLIQYYNGEERAKGNILERFSAQQFPDLHSELNLSSLELGDSALYFCASSPRQALYNEQFFGPGTRLTVL.

This clone has just a few counts. The chain carries TRBV29-1 and TRBJ2-1, with 7 bases aligning to TRBD2. V shed 6 bases and J 4 bases; nucleotides not matched to a gene: 9. This CDR3 has 14 residues. Germline-derived CDR1 and CDR2 are SQVTM and ANQGSEA. CDR3 protein: CSVPTGGGYNEQFF. CDR3 DNA: TGCAGCGTCCCCACGGGCGGGGGATACAATGAGCAGTTCTTC.

The chain carries TRBV18 and TRBJ2-6; 7 bases align to TRBD1. CDR3 size: 17 residues. Per germline, CDR1 KGHSH and CDR2 LQKENI. Trimming cost V 0 bases and J 1 base; bases outside gene matches: 3. CDR3 in amino acids: CASSPPTGVSGANVLTF. CDR3 DNA sequence: TGTGCCAGCTCACCACCAACAGGGGTTTCTGGGGCCAACGTCCTGACTTTC. The whole variable domain, remainder taken from reference TRBV18 and TRBJ2-6, is NAGVMQNPRHLVRRRGQEARLRCSPMKGHSHVYWYRQLPEEGLKFMVYLQKENIIDESGMPKERFSAEFPKEGPSILRIQQVVRGDSAAYFCASSPPTGVSGANVLTFGAGSRLTVL.

This chain connects TRBV27 to TRBJ1-2; no firm D call. Germline V gene data show CDR1 as MNHEY and CDR2 as SMNVEV (reference sequence). V was trimmed by 3 bases and J by 1 base, leaving 18 bases between them. The CDR3 extends over 17 amino acids. For the CDR3, the DNA is TGTGCCAGCAGTTTCTACTCAAGGTTCCGGGATAACTATGGCTACACCTTC. It translates to CASSFYSRFRDNYGYTF.

The table lists this clone with a few counts. In DNA form, the CDR3 reads TGTGCCAGCACCCCCGAGAGGGAGAACACCGGGGAGCTGTTTTTT. Its protein product is CASTPERENTGELFF. This sequence joins TRBV28 and TRBJ2-2; TRBD2 is a possible D gene (5 bases). Trimming stripped 7 bases from V and 1 base from J, with 13 bases between. CDR3 length equals 15 residues. CDR1 MDHEN and CDR2 SYDVKM come from the germline V gene.